The clone carrying this T cell receptor (beta chain) was observed at least ten times. Its antigen is currently unknown. Each single cDNA molecule received a unique molecular identifier. From the 5' RACE reads, TCRdb called clonotypes with MiXCR, one entry per CDR3 protein. The sample includes some 91,000 distinct CDR3 sequences, approximately 11% of them seen just once. CDR1 LGHDT and CDR2 YNNKEL come from the germline V gene (reference sequence). This CDR3 contains 15 residues. Trimming left V 4 bases short and J 4 bases short, with 16 bases between. The data were taken from a study of early T cells in non-severe SARS-CoV-2 infection. Whole-study context: Sequenced material consisted of bulk RNA (from unsorted whole blood), and chains were unpaired. Study outcomes and limitations: Missing private and CD4 specificities, VDJdb matching favored anti-spike CD8 responses.

The TCR comes from an adult who was a healthcare worker with PCR-confirmed SARS-CoV-2 infection or an uninfected control (not recorded which). Sequences were derived from whole blood, sampled at baseline. This rearrangement joins TRBV3-1 to TRBJ1-2; D is undetermined. The chain's CDR3 is CASSPNRAIVYGYTF. The CDR3 DNA is TGTGCCAGCAGCCCGAACCGGGCTATCGTCTATGGCTACACCTTC. The complete variable domain, with remaining parts taken from reference TRBV3-1 and TRBJ1-2, reads DTAVSQTPKYLVTQMGNDKSIKCEQNLGHDTMYWYKQDSKKFLKIMFSYNNKELIINETVPNRFSPKSPDKAHLNLHINSLELGDSAVYFCASSPNRAIVYGYTFGSGTRLTVV.